One and the same sample provided the 15 T cell receptor beta chains below, sequenced in a study of tumor-infiltrating lymphocytes in primary liver carcinoma. Researchers generated TCR beta cDNA from roughly 520 ng of total RNA, relying on a constant-region primer. Amplification in three nested multiplex PCR rounds with slightly modified ARM-PCR gave rise to TCR beta libraries. TRBV1-TRBV30 forward primers paired with a C-beta reverse primer were used in the first two PCR rounds, which ran approximately 10 cycles each. TCRdb itself ran the multiplex PCR reads through MiXCR, one entry per CDR3 protein. Of a few hundred thousand distinct CDR3 sequences listed, roughly three fifths are singletons. They got blood RNA out of unsorted whole blood and also pulled out germline DNA. Material: peripheral blood. These receptors were collected from a woman aged 30 to 39 with primary liver carcinoma and hepatitis B virus infection.

This clonotype was seen many times. CDR3 protein: CASSPSGDRGTYEQYF. CDR3 coding DNA: TGTGCCAGCAGCCCATCCGGGGACAGGGGGACCTACGAGCAGTACTTC. The V gene is TRBV4-2, the J gene TRBJ2-7; 11 bases are shared with TRBD1. This CDR3 spans 16 amino acids. After removal of 4 bases from V and 2 bases from J, the junction contained 7 bases not matched to a gene. The germline CDR1 and CDR2 sequences are LGHNA and YNFKEQ.

This clonotype was counted ten times or more. The rearrangement uses TRBV11-2 and TRBJ2-7; the D is unclear. Trimming cost V 4 bases and J 2 bases, with 9 bases left between them. Germline assignment: CDR1 SGHAT and CDR2 FQNNGV. The CDR3 runs 13 residues. The CDR3 loop reads CASSWASPYEQYF. As DNA, the CDR3 is TGTGCCAGCAGCTGGGCGAGCCCCTACGAGCAGTACTTC.

This clonotype came up once. A much larger clone sits a single nucleotide away, making a read error possible. V is TRBV6-5 and J is TRBJ2-6; no definite D call. CDR1 and CDR2 (germline): MNHEY, SVGAGI. CDR3 size: 16 residues. The V gene lost 0 bases and the J gene lost 3 bases, with 9 bases spanning the gap. CDR3 sequence: CASSYSLGCGANVLTF. As DNA, the CDR3 is TGTGCCAGCAGTTACTCGCTGGGGTGTGGGGCCAACGTCCTGACTTTC.

Concerning this clonotype itself: Relative to the germline gene, one junction end is altered; a read error may explain this. The V call is TRBV11-2, the J call TRBJ2-7; 8 nucleotides line up with TRBD2. Germline CDR1 SGHAT, CDR2 FQNNGV. There are 15 residues in the CDR3. This chain's CDR3 is CASSNVAGTSYKQYF. In DNA, the CDR3 is TGTGCCAGCAGCAATGTAGCGGGAACCTCCTACAAGCAGTACTTC.

This clonotype was seen many times. The CDR3 DNA reads TGTGCCAGCAGCATTACTGACTACAGGGGGACAAACACCGGGGAGCTGTTTTTT. This encodes CASSITDYRGTNTGELFF. The V gene is TRBV11-3, the J gene TRBJ2-2; 8 bases are shared with TRBD1. The germline CDR1 and CDR2 sequences are SGHNT and YENEEA. The CDR3 extends over 18 amino acids. The V segment lost 5 bases and the J segment 2 bases; nucleotides outside the gene matches: 13.

The rearrangement joins TRBV6-5 to TRBJ2-3; 11 positions match TRBD1. Germline V CDR1 and CDR2: MNHEY, SVGAGI. The CDR3 sequence is 14 residues long. The trim removed 7 bases at V and 10 bases at J, leaving 10 bases unmatched. The CDR3 bases are TGTGCCAGCACACACCGGGACAGGGGGTTTGCGCAGTATTTT. Translated, it gives CASTHRDRGFAQYF.

As concerns this clonotype: A read error may account for a junction end that differs from germline. The chain joins TRBV7-9 to TRBJ1-1; no clear D gene. The CDR3 loop spans 13 amino acids. Germline V gives CDR1 SEHNR, CDR2 FQNEAQ (reference sequence). DNA of the CDR3: TGTGCCAGCAGCCGCGGTGGCAGCCCTGAAACTTTCTTT. It is translated as CASSRGGSPETFF.

Concerning this clonotype: A read error is possible here, since a much larger clone lies one base away. Without the conserved terminal phenylalanine or tryptophan, this CDR3 likely stems from a read error. The rearrangement joins TRBV12-3 or TRBV12-4 to TRBJ2-2; 10 bases are shared with TRBD2. Losses at the gene ends were 7 bases for V and 7 bases for J; bases not matched to a gene: 6. The CDR3 runs 14 residues. CDR3 nucleotide sequence: TGTGCCAGCACCCCTAGCGGGAGTAACGGGGAGCTGTTTTTA. Translating it yields CASTPSGSNGELFL.

As regards this clonotype: A much larger clone lies a single base off, so this may be a read error. The CDR3 DNA follows: TGTGCCAGCAGTGAAGATTGGGGACCTAGTAACACCGGGGAGCTGTTTTTT. As protein: CASSEDWGPSNTGELFF. The chain combines TRBV6-1 with TRBJ2-2; D tentatively fits TRBD1 or TRBD2 (5 bases each). Germline CDR1 MNHNS, CDR2 SASEGT. V lost 1 base and J 2 bases, leaving 14 bases between the germline ends. The CDR3 sequence is 17 residues long.

This clonotype occurred once. The chain employs TRBV14 and TRBJ2-2; unclear D gene. The CDR3 has 13 residues. Germline assignment: CDR1 SGHDN and CDR2 FVKESK. Trimming pared 7 bases from V and 3 bases from J, leaving 9 bases between. The CDR3 region is CASNLVYTGELFF. In DNA form, the CDR3 reads TGTGCCAGCAACCTCGTCTACACCGGGGAGCTGTTTTTT.

The rearrangement joins TRBV28 to TRBJ1-5; 8 nucleotides align to TRBD1. With V trimmed by 1 base and J by 8 bases, 7 bases remained unmatched. Germline loops: CDR1 MDHEN, CDR2 SYDVKM. The CDR3 sequence is 15 residues long. The CDR3 bases are TGTGCCAGCAGTTTATTGGCAGGGGGCAGGGAGCCCCAGCATTTT. This codes for CASSLLAGGREPQHF. Using reference TRBV28 and TRBJ1-5 for the parts outside the CDR3, the full variable domain is DVKVTQSSRYLVKRTGEKVFLECVQDMDHENMFWYRQDPGLGLRLIYFSYDVKMKEKGDIPEGYSVSREKKERFSLILESASTNQTSMYLCASSLLAGGREPQHFGDGTRLSIL.

Comments on this clonotype: Just one base apart from a much larger clone, this may be a read error. The limits of the CDR3 on the DNA are not certain, so only TCRdb's listed CDR3 is given. The genes are TRBV29-1 and TRBJ2-2; the table's D gene call, TRBD1, was not cross checked with the DNA. Germline loops: CDR1 SQVTM, CDR2 ANQGSEA. The CDR3 contains 12 residues when both ends are counted. The chain's CDR3 is CSVGGGTGEPFF.

This clonotype was seen just once. A much larger clone differs by one base, so this may be a read error. The J gene is TRBJ1-1, the V gene TRBV29-1, with D uncertain. The CDR3 runs to 12 residues. The germline CDR1 and CDR2 sequences are SQVTM and ANQGSEA. Deletions cut 0 bases from V and 1 base from J, with 3 bases between. The CDR3 DNA reads as TGCAGCGTTGAAGATGGGAACACTGAAGCTTTCTTT. Its protein product is CSVEDGNTEAFF. The full variable domain, rest sourced from reference TRBV29-1 and TRBJ1-1, is SAVISQKPSRDICQRGTSLTIQCQVDSQVTMMFWYRQQPGQSLTLIATANQGSEATYESGFVIDKFPISRPNLTFSTLTVSNMSPEDSSIYLCSVEDGNTEAFFGQGTRLTVV.

Of note for this clonotype: Likely a read error: the CDR3 ends without its conserved phenylalanine or tryptophan. This rearrangement joins TRBV19 to TRBJ2-1; 10 bases align to TRBD2. This CDR3 contains 16 residues. Germline assignment: CDR1 LNHDA and CDR2 SQIVND (reference sequence). Losses at the gene ends were 5 bases for V and 4 bases for J; bases not matched to a gene: 8. CDR3 nucleotides: TGTGCCAGTAGTCCCAAGACTAGCGGGCGGTACAATGAGCAGTTCCTC. Its protein product is CASSPKTSGRYNEQFL.

This rearrangement joins TRBV5-8 to TRBJ1-1; TRBD1 matches 7 bases. CDR1 and CDR2 (germline): SGHTS, YDEGEE. The V and J ends lost 1 base and 4 bases, in that order; junction bases with no gene match: 1. The CDR3 is made up of 13 amino acids. In DNA form, the CDR3 reads TGTGCCAGCAGCTTGTACAGGGGCACTGAAGCTTTCTTT. Encoded protein: CASSLYRGTEAFF.